One and the same sample provided the 8 T cell receptor beta chains below, sequenced in a study of cytomegalovirus exposure and HLA in healthy donors. 60 Vbeta and 13 Jbeta primers were used in PCR. The assay was immunoSEQ multiplex PCR, and TCRdb's table has in-frame clones only and misses some. The top ten clones hold 2% to 2.5% of a sample with about 170,000 clones, around 80% of them seen once. The sample taken for sequencing was PBMCs. These receptors were taken from a woman in her forties or fifties in good health and CMV-seronegative.

The chain is built from TRBV27 and TRBJ1-4; 9 bases align to TRBD1. The J segment lost 5 bases and the V segment lost 6 bases, leaving 10 bases of the junction unmatched. The CDR3 is 16 residues long. CDR1 and CDR2 from the germline V gene are MNHEY and SMNVEV (reference sequence). The CDR3 DNA is TGTGCCAGCAGCCGGGACAGGGCGGTTCCCAATGAAAAACTGTTTTTT. It specifies CASSRDRAVPNEKLFF.

The rearrangement joins TRBV2 to TRBJ1-5; 9 bases line up with TRBD1. V dropped 2 bases and J dropped 6; count of bases not matched to a gene: 5. CDR1 SNHLY and CDR2 FYNNEI come from the germline V gene. CDR3 size: 15 residues. The CDR3, as DNA: TGTGCCAGCAGTGAACCGGGACAGGGAGGTCAGCCCCAGCATTTT. It is translated as CASSEPGQGGQPQHF.

The V and J genes are TRBV6-1 and TRBJ1-1; TRBD1 matches at 7 bases. V trimming: 7 bases; J trimming: 8 bases; junction bases outside the gene matches: 13. CDR1 is MNHNS and CDR2 is SASEGT in the germline V gene. This CDR3 has 14 residues. In DNA, the CDR3 is TGTGCCAGCAACCTCGACAGGGTCGTTCTCGAAGCTTTCTTT. The encoded protein is CASNLDRVVLEAFF.

The chain links TRBV7-3 to TRBJ2-5; weak D call: TRBD2 (6 bases). V lost 5 bases, J lost 4 bases, and 20 bases lay in between. CDR1 is SGHTA, CDR2 FQGTGA, per germline. This CDR3 has 16 residues. Here the CDR3 reads CASSPAGGGVIETQYF. The CDR3 DNA sequence: TGTGCCAGCAGCCCCGCCGGGGGAGGAGTGATAGAGACCCAGTACTTC.

The V and J genes are TRBV19 and TRBJ2-5; no reliable D call. CDR1 LNHDA and CDR2 SQIVND come from the germline V gene (reference sequence). There are 13 residues in the CDR3. V was shortened by 1 base and J by 1 base, with 4 bases between the two germline ends. In DNA form, the CDR3 reads TGTGCCAGTAGTATAGCTCTCCAAGAGACCCAGTACTTC. Protein sequence: CASSIALQETQYF.

The V and J genes are TRBV28 and TRBJ1-2, with a tentative D call TRBD1 (6 bases). The CDR3 is made up of 14 amino acids. V lost 3 bases and J lost 8, with 16 bases in between. In germline, CDR1 is MDHEN, CDR2 SYDVKM. CDR3 DNA: TGTGCCAGCAGTTTCCTTCGACAGGCCTGGGGCTACACCTTC. This gives the protein CASSFLRQAWGYTF.

This clone was counted a few times. The CDR3 spells CASSFDRGGTGELFF. CDR3 DNA: TGCGCCAGCAGCTTTGACAGGGGTGGCACCGGGGAGCTGTTTTTT. The chain links TRBV5-1 to TRBJ2-2, with 8 bases that match TRBD1. CDR1 and CDR2 from the germline V gene are SGHRS and YFSETQ. J lost 4 bases, V lost 2 bases, and 4 bases had no gene match. CDR3 length: 15 amino acids.

This clone was recorded a few times. CDR3 DNA sequence: TGTGCCAGCAGCCATGGGACACGGGATATTGATACGCAGTATTTT. It translates to CASSHGTRDIDTQYF. The genes are TRBV7-9 and TRBJ2-3; D possibly corresponds to TRBD1 (6 bases). The CDR3 runs 15 residues. Germline loops: CDR1 SEHNR, CDR2 FQNEAQ (reference sequence). Trimming pared 5 bases from V and 6 bases from J, leaving 18 bases between. The entire variable domain, with the rest obtained from reference TRBV7-9 and TRBJ2-3, is as follows: DTGVSQNPRHKITKRGQNVTFRCDPISEHNRLYWYRQTLGQGPEFLTYFQNEAQLEKSRLLSDRFSAERPKGSFSTLEIQRTEQGDSAMYLCASSHGTRDIDTQYFGPGTRLTVL.